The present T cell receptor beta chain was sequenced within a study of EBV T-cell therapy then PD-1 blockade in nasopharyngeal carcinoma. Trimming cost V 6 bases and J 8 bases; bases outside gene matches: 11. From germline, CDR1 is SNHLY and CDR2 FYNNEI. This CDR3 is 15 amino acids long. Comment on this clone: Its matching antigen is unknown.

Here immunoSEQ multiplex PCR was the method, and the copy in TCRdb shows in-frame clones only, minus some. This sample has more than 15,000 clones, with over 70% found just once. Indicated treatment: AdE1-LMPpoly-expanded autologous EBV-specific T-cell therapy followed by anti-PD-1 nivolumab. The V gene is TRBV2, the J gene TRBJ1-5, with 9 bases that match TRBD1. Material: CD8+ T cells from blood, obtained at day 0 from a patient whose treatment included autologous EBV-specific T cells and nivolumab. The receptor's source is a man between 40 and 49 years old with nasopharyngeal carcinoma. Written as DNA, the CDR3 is TGTGCCAGCAGCGCGGGACAGGGACTCATAGAGCCCCAGCATTTT. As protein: CASSAGQGLIEPQHF.